The 27 T cell receptor beta chains below were found in one sample sequenced in a study of post-analysis software for immune sequencing data. Study-level results: About five TRBV segments occurring more often in patients than controls included TRBV5-6, TRBV5-1 and TRBV20-1.

No antigen has been identified for these receptors. Tagging with unique molecular identifiers was a feature of the TCR beta cDNA libraries. TCRdb processed the PCR reads anew with MiXCR; each CDR3 protein has one entry. The table includes 250,000 to 300,000 distinct CDR3 sequences, 36% detected once. Sequencing input: blood. All receptors derive from a girl aged 5-17 years with multiple sclerosis.

The gene calls are TRBV25-1 and TRBJ2-3, with D possibly TRBD1 on 5 matching bases. V lost 0 bases to trimming and J lost 2 bases, with 15 bases between them. The CDR3 runs 17 residues. Germline V gene lookup returns CDR1 MGHDK and CDR2 SYGVNS. This CDR3 is CASSEYIRQGTTDTQYF. The CDR3 coding sequence is TGTGCCAGCAGTGAATATATTAGGCAGGGAACCACAGATACGCAGTATTTT.

The V gene is TRBV7-2, the J gene TRBJ2-1, with D uncertain. This CDR3 has 15 amino acids. CDR1 and CDR2 (germline): SGHTA, FQGNSA. Trimming took off 8 bases at V and 1 base at J, with 15 bases between the two ends. CDR3 sequence (DNA): TGTGCCAGCTCTATGGGCTATACGTCCTACAATGAGCAGTTCTTC. Protein product: CASSMGYTSYNEQFF.

The chain carries TRBV20-1 and TRBJ2-1; 9 positions match TRBD1. Germline CDR1 is DFQATT and CDR2 is SNEGSKA (reference sequence). CDR3 length: 14 residues. Unmatched junction bases numbered 5, after V lost 5 bases and J lost 3 bases. CDR3 coding DNA: TGCAGTGCTCCGGGACAGGGTGACTACAATGAGCAGTTCTTC. This gives the protein CSAPGQGDYNEQFF.

The rearrangement uses TRBV3-1 and TRBJ1-1; TRBD1 is a possible D gene (5 bases). CDR1 is LGHDT and CDR2 is YNNKEL in the germline V gene (reference sequence). The ends were cut back, 7 bases at V and 10 bases at J, with 13 bases in the middle. The CDR3 is 11 residues long. The CDR3 loop is CASTSGARAFF. The CDR3 DNA follows: TGTGCCAGCACCAGTGGGGCTAGAGCTTTCTTT. The variable domain in full, completed from reference TRBV3-1 and TRBJ1-1, reads DTAVSQTPKYLVTQMGNDKSIKCEQNLGHDTMYWYKQDSKKFLKIMFSYNNKELIINETVPNRFSPKSPDKAHLNLHINSLELGDSAVYFCASTSGARAFFGQGTRLTVV.

This clonotype was counted at least ten times. The chain links TRBV6-6 to TRBJ1-1; TRBD1 is a possible D gene (5 bases). From germline, CDR1 is MNHNY and CDR2 SVGAGI (reference sequence). V was pared by 5 bases and J by 2 bases, with 12 bases between. The CDR3 has 14 residues. Here the CDR3 DNA reads TGTGCCAGCAGTCCACGGGGGAAAAACACTGAAGCTTTCTTT. Translated: CASSPRGKNTEAFF.

This clonotype was seen a few times. Its ends do not fully match the called genes, so a read error is possible. The V and J genes are TRBV29-1 and TRBJ2-2; 7 positions match TRBD1. This CDR3 comprises 12 residues. CDR1 SQVTM and CDR2 ANQGSEA come from the germline V gene. CDR3 protein: CSVKGASGGLFF. The CDR3, as DNA: TGCAGCGTTAAGGGGGCATCAGGGGGGCTGTTTTTT.

This clonotype was seen many times. This chain joins TRBV7-2 and TRBJ1-2, with D unresolved. The V gene lost 6 bases and the J gene lost 4 bases, with 24 bases spanning the gap. Germline lookup yields CDR1 SGHTA and CDR2 FQGNSA. This CDR3 is 17 amino acids long. CDR3 loop: CASSREASPFPGYGYTF. The DNA of the CDR3 is TGTGCCAGCAGTCGTGAAGCTTCCCCTTTTCCGGGCTATGGCTACACCTTC.

As concerns this clonotype: Being one base from a much bigger clone, this may be a read error. This rearrangement joins TRBV10-3 to TRBJ2-6; D perhaps matches TRBD1 (5 bases). The CDR3 sequence is 18 residues long. Germline lookup yields CDR1 ENHRY and CDR2 SYGVKD. DNA of the CDR3: TGTGCCATCAGTGAGTCTCAGAGGCGCGGTTCTGGGGCCAACGTCCGGACTTTC. The encoded protein is CAISESQRRGSGANVRTF.

This clonotype showed up many times. The chain combines TRBV24-1 with TRBJ2-1, with 10 bases aligning to TRBD2. V gave up 6 bases and J gave up 4 bases; unmatched junction bases: 14. Germline assignment: CDR1 KGHDR and CDR2 SFDVKD. The CDR3 has 18 residues. CDR3 loop: CATSQNIRGTSDYNEQFF. CDR3 DNA sequence: TGTGCCACCAGTCAGAATATTCGAGGGACTAGCGATTACAATGAGCAGTTCTTC.

As to this clonotype: A read error may explain this, as a much larger clone is one base away. J is TRBJ2-3 and V is TRBV5-1; TRBD1 matches at 8 bases. The CDR3 totals 15 residues. The V gene's germline CDR1 is SGHRS and CDR2 YFSETQ. In nucleotides, the CDR3 is TGCGCCAGCAGCTTGGGGCAGGGGGCAACAGATGCGCAGTATTTT. It specifies CASSLGQGATDAQYF. Filled out from reference TRBV5-1 and TRBJ2-3, the complete variable domain reads KAGVTQTPRYLIKTRGQQVTLSCSPISGHRSVSWYQQTPGQGLQFLFEYFSETQRNKGNFPGRFSGRQFSNSRSEMNVSTLELGDSALYLCASSLGQGATDAQYFGPGTRLTVL.

The sample holds one count of this clonotype. The V call is TRBV23-1, the J call TRBJ2-5; the D gene is possibly TRBD2 (5 bases). TRBV23-1 qualifies as an ORF whose function is uncertain. V lost 6 bases, J lost 5 bases, and 19 bases lay in between. The CDR3 spans 15 residues. DNA of the CDR3: TGCGCCAGCAGCTCACCAGAAAGTTGGAGGGAGACCCAGTACTTC. Amino acid sequence: CASSSPESWRETQYF.

With regard to this clonotype: A clone one base away is much larger, so this may be a read error. The chain carries TRBV20-1 and TRBJ2-1, with D tentatively TRBD1 (6 bases). The CDR3 is 13 residues long. Trimming took 3 bases from V and 6 from J, leaving 12 bases between them. Germline lookup yields CDR1 DFQATT and CDR2 SNEGSKA (reference sequence). This chain's CDR3 is CSARGAACNEQFF. Written as DNA, the CDR3 is TGCAGTGCTAGGGGGGCAGCCTGCAATGAGCAGTTCTTC.

The gene calls are TRBV20-1 and TRBJ2-4; D is undetermined. CDR1 DFQATT and CDR2 SNEGSKA come from the germline V gene (reference sequence). The V end was cut by 3 bases, the J end by 3 bases, with 9 bases between. The CDR3 loop spans 13 amino acids. Written as DNA, the CDR3 is TGCAGTGCTAGCCCAGGTGGCAAAAACATTCAGTACTTC. It translates to CSASPGGKNIQYF.

In its sample, this clonotype was seen many times. V gene TRBV7-9 combines with J gene TRBJ1-6, with D uncertain. Germline V lookup: CDR1 SEHNR, CDR2 FQNEAQ (reference sequence). V gave up 4 bases and J gave up 7 bases, with 8 bases separating them. The CDR3 totals 13 residues. The CDR3 sequence is CASSSYLNSPLHF. Written as DNA, the CDR3 is TGTGCCAGCAGCTCCTACCTGAATTCACCCCTCCACTTT.

This clonotype came up a few times. The V call is TRBV20-1, the J call TRBJ1-1; maybe TRBD1 (5 bases). Germline V gives CDR1 DFQATT, CDR2 SNEGSKA (reference sequence). The ends were cut back, 5 bases at V and 5 bases at J, with 21 bases in the middle. This CDR3 comprises 15 residues. CDR3 DNA sequence: TGCAGTGCTTCCCCCTTACGGGGGGGAAAGACTGAAGCTTTCTTT. Protein product: CSASPLRGGKTEAFF.

To note about this clonotype: Given a much more abundant clone one base away, this may be a read error. The V gene is TRBV20-1, the J gene TRBJ1-2; D gene ambiguous. Germline-derived CDR1 and CDR2 are DFQATT and SNEGSKA (reference sequence). This CDR3 contains 13 residues. V was pared by 6 bases and J by 3 bases, with 14 bases between. The CDR3 protein is CSASHARDYGYTF. The CDR3 nucleotides read TGCAGTGCATCCCATGCGAGGGACTATGGCTACACCTTC.

About this clonotype itself: A junction boundary mismatches the germline segment, possibly from a read error. J is TRBJ2-2 and V is TRBV3-1; 7 nucleotides agree with TRBD2. CDR1 and CDR2 from the germline V gene are LGHDT and YNNKEL (reference sequence). The CDR3 runs 15 residues. DNA for the CDR3: TGTGCCAGCTGCCAATCAGGGAGGGAGGCCGGGGAGCTGTTTTTT. Translating it yields CASCQSGREAGELFF.

J is TRBJ1-1 and V is TRBV20-1, with D perhaps matching TRBD1 (5 bases). The CDR3 length is 13 residues. Germline V gene sequence: CDR1 DFQATT, CDR2 SNEGSKA (reference sequence). The ends were cut back, 6 bases at V and 5 bases at J, with 16 bases in the middle. In DNA form, the CDR3 reads TGCAGTGCAGTCGGACAAGCGGGGACTGAAGCTTTCTTT. Its protein product is CSAVGQAGTEAFF.

A word on this clonotype: This could be a read error, since a much larger clone is one nucleotide away. This chain joins TRBV5-1 and TRBJ2-1; TRBD2 matches at 7 bases. CDR3 length: 15 amino acids. V gave up 4 bases and J gave up 7 bases; unmatched junction bases: 11. From germline, CDR1 is SGHRS and CDR2 YFSETQ. CDR3 protein: CASSLEAGVRNEQFF. In nucleotides, the CDR3 is TGCGCCAGCAGCCTTGAGGCGGGAGTTCGTAATGAGCAGTTCTTC.

This clonotype was counted ten times or more. The V and J genes are TRBV7-8 and TRBJ2-7; D not certain. The CDR3 extends over 12 amino acids. Germline CDR1 and CDR2: SGHVS and FQNEAQ. V gave up 5 bases and J gave up 3 bases, with 8 bases separating them. CDR3 sequence reads: CASSTNGYEQYF. CDR3 DNA sequence: TGTGCCAGCAGCACTAACGGCTACGAGCAGTACTTC.

The chain employs TRBV7-2 and TRBJ1-3; 7 bases agree with TRBD1. V lost 3 bases, J lost 0 bases, and 5 bases stayed unmatched. The CDR3 contains 16 residues. Germline CDR1 SGHTA, CDR2 FQGNSA. The DNA for the CDR3 is TGTGCCAGCAGCTTGCAGGGGGTTAACTCTGGAAACACCATATATTTT. Translated: CASSLQGVNSGNTIYF.

This clonotype was observed at least ten times. V and J are TRBV2 and TRBJ2-3, with 7 bases aligning to TRBD2. This CDR3 is built from 14 residues. Germline lookup yields CDR1 SNHLY and CDR2 FYNNEI. Trimming took 6 bases from V and 6 from J; bases not matched to a gene: 9. The CDR3 region is CASRSRGVSDTQYF. The CDR3 DNA follows: TGTGCCAGCAGGTCCCGGGGGGTCTCGGATACGCAGTATTTT.

This clonotype was counted many times. The chain is built from TRBV7-9 and TRBJ2-1; 8 nucleotides agree with TRBD2. Looked up from germline, CDR1 is SEHNR and CDR2 is FQNEAQ (reference sequence). This CDR3 is 17 amino acids long. With 5 bases clipped from V and 0 bases from J, the junction kept 9 bases outside the gene matches. CDR3 loop: CASSDPSGQSSYNEQFF. The CDR3 bases are TGTGCCAGCAGCGACCCTAGCGGGCAGAGCTCCTACAATGAGCAGTTCTTC.

In its sample, this clonotype was seen many times. A read error may be the cause here, since a much bigger clone is one base away. The chain joins TRBV29-1 to TRBJ2-5; the match to TRBD2 covers 10 bases. The CDR3 has 14 amino acids. The junction had 14 bases not matched to a gene; V was cut back by 5 bases and J by 11 bases. Per the germline V gene, CDR1 is SQVTM and CDR2 is ANQGSEA. CDR3 nucleotides: TGCAGCGTTAGACTAGCGGGCGGTCACAATGAGCAGTACTTC. Residues: CSVRLAGGHNEQYF.

This clonotype has ten or more counts. The chain couples TRBV11-2 to TRBJ1-1; D remains ambiguous. This CDR3 has 15 residues. Trimming stripped 0 bases from V and 0 bases from J, with 8 bases between. Germline V gene data show CDR1 as SGHAT and CDR2 as FQNNGV. CDR3 in DNA: TGTGCCAGCAGCTTAGATCCAGCCATGAACACTGAAGCTTTCTTT. Translating gives CASSLDPAMNTEAFF.

This clonotype was recorded at least ten times. The chain recombines TRBV2 with TRBJ2-6, with a possible D match to TRBD1 (6 bases). Germline loops: CDR1 SNHLY, CDR2 FYNNEI. The CDR3 totals 17 residues. Trimming pared 2 bases from V and 0 bases from J, leaving 11 bases between. The CDR3 sequence: CASSELDRFSGANVLTF. CDR3 nucleotides: TGTGCCAGCAGTGAATTGGACAGATTCTCTGGGGCCAACGTCCTGACTTTC.

Points on this clonotype: It may be a read error: a sequence one base away is much more abundant. The chain links TRBV6-1 to TRBJ2-3; 8 bases fit TRBD2. This CDR3 region has 18 residues. V was clipped by 10 bases and J by 1 base; unmatched bases: 19. Germline lookup yields CDR1 MNHNS and CDR2 SASEGT. In nucleotides, the CDR3 is TGTGCCACCAGGCGACTTGCGGGAGGTGGGTGGGGCACAGATACGCAGTATTTT. Residues: CATRRLAGGGWGTDTQYF.